This T cell receptor (beta chain) comes out of a study of cytomegalovirus exposure and HLA in healthy donors. CDR1 is SGHDT and CDR2 is YYEEEE in the germline V gene. The J segment lost 0 bases and the V segment lost 5 bases, leaving 5 bases of the junction unmatched. The length of the CDR3 is 15 residues. Generated by immunoSEQ multiplex PCR, the TCRdb table keeps only in-frame clones and is missing some. The table includes 180,000 or so clones, roughly 82% detected once. The sequenced sample consisted of PBMCs. The TCR sequence derives from a woman in her thirties in good health and CMV-seropositive. The chain uses TRBV5-6 and TRBJ2-3; 8 nucleotides align to TRBD2. In DNA form, the CDR3 reads TGTGCCAGCAGGTCTAGCGGGCTGAGCACAGATACGCAGTATTTT. Protein sequence: CASRSSGLSTDTQYF.